This T cell receptor beta chain comes out of a study of radiotherapy plus CTLA-4 blockade in lung cancer listed by TCRdb under 2018. Describing the broader study: Objective responses occurred in approximately 19% of enrolled patients, and around 30% achieved disease control. General study outcomes and caveats: After treatment with radiotherapy and ipilimumab, TCR clones that came from tumors expanded in the peripheral blood. The strongest predictors of response were reported to be early dynamic shifts in blood T cell clones along with a rise in serum interferon-beta following radiation.

Library preparation used the immunoSEQ multiplex PCR assay. TCRdb took over this immuneACCESS table, retaining in-frame rearrangements with V and J assigned. Such tables are incomplete; in checked studies, under half of the missing clones stem from an unresolved V gene, and the remainder is unexplained. Recorded for this sample are about 59,000 clones; about 80% of them occurred a single time. Around 6% of the sample is in the top ten clones. CDR1 is given as SEHNR and CDR2 as FQNEAQ, both from the germline V gene (reference sequence). From cysteine to phenylalanine, the CDR3 is 15 amino acids long. Only the CDR3 portion is preserved as DNA: 45 bases, with reading frame beginning at the first base. The V end gives up 3 bases and the J end 2 bases, leaving 4 bases in the junction not matched to a gene. The study evaluated CTLA-4 blockade (ipilimumab) given together with focal radiation therapy in patients who had chemo-refractory metastatic non-small-cell lung cancer.

In the case of this clone: Its antigen remains unidentified. Base quality data are lacking; no much larger clone is found one base away.

The clonotype originates from a human donor with non-small cell lung cancer whose response to radiotherapy plus ipilimumab could not be evaluated. Source: peripheral blood, taken from a patient treated with radiotherapy plus ipilimumab. Rearrangement joined TRBV7-9 to TRBJ1-2, with 9 bases matching TRBD1. CDR3 loop: CASSFGGTGNYGYTF. The DNA sequence follows: TGTGCCAGCAGCTTTGGCGGGACAGGGAACTATGGCTACACCTTC.